The rows below give T cell receptor beta chains drawn from one sample of a study of CD8+ T cells in alopecia areata. The protocol was immunoSEQ multiplex PCR, while the TCRdb copy is restricted to in-frame clones and leaves out a portion. The sample lists over 150,000 clones; roughly 63% were seen once. This material consisted of CD4+ T cells sorted from blood, taken at week 0. Source of these receptors: a human donor with alopecia areata. Both conserved end residues are part of each CDR3. The D gene is left open where the match is weak. Rows give clone size only sometimes, using once, few, many, or a class for an expanded clone.

>NA|TRBJ2-7|TRBV5-1|NA
TGCGCCAGCAGCTTCGGGGGCAACCCTTCCTACGAGCAGTACTTC
CASSFGGNPSYEQYF
>NA|TRBJ2-7|TRBV29-1|TRBD1
TGCAGCGTTCGGACAGGGGGCTCCTACGAGCAGTACTTC
CSVRTGGSYEQYF
>NA|TRBJ2-3|TRBV29-1|TRBD2
TGCAGCGTTTCATCTAGCGGGGGTGGAGATACGCAGTATTTT
CSVSSSGGGDTQYF
>few|TRBJ2-5|TRBV7-3|NA
TGTGCCAGCAGCCCCTTGCCCAGGGACCTGGAGACCCAGTACTTC
CASSPLPRDLETQYF
>NA|TRBJ2-3|TRBV2|TRBD2
TGTGCCACAGAGCGGGGTACTAGCACAGATACGCAGTATTTT
CATERGTSTDTQYF
>NA|TRBJ1-2|TRBV29-1|NA
TGCAGCGTTGCTGGGAACACTTATGGCTACACCTTC
CSVAGNTYGYTF
>NA|TRBJ2-3|TRBV2|TRBD1
TGTGCCAGCAGCCGGGACAGGGGAACAGATACGCAGTATTTT
CASSRDRGTDTQYF
>NA|TRBJ1-2|TRBV7-9|NA
TGTGCCAGCAGTTTCACGGACAGAGATGGCTACACCTTC
CASSFTDRDGYTF
>NA|TRBJ2-5|TRBV14|NA
TGTGCCAGCAGCCAAGGGCTAGGACCAGAAGAGACCCAGTACTTC
CASSQGLGPEETQYF
>NA|TRBJ1-2|TRBV5-1|NA
TGCGCCAGCAGGCCTTTAGGGAACTATGGCTACACCTTC
CASRPLGNYGYTF
>NA|TRBJ1-2|TRBV29-1|NA
TGCAGCGTCGACAGTAACTATGGCTACACCTTC
CSVDSNYGYTF
>NA|TRBJ2-1|TRBV10-3|NA
TGTGCCATCACGACAGGCCCTTCCTACAATGAGCAGTTCTTC
CAITTGPSYNEQFF
>NA|TRBJ2-7|TRBV30|TRBD2
TGTGCCTGGAGGAAAAAGCGGGGGGGCCACGAGCAGTACTTC
CAWRKKRGGHEQYF
>NA|TRBJ1-1|TRBV29-1|NA
TGCAGCGTAGGGGGTTATGCGGGCACTGAAGCTTTCTTT
CSVGGYAGTEAFF
>NA|TRBJ1-6|TRBV7-2|NA
TGTGCCAGCAACAAAGCGGATTCACCCCTCCACTTT
CASNKADSPLHF
>NA|TRBJ2-1|TRBV11-2|NA
TGTGCCAGCAGCGCGGGGATGAGGGGGGGCAATGAGCAGTTCTTC
CASSAGMRGGNEQFF
>NA|TRBJ2-1|TRBV29-1|TRBD2
TGCAGCCCCCGTACTAGCGCTGAGCAGTTCTTC
CSPRTSAEQFF
>NA|TRBJ2-5|TRBV7-9|NA
TGTGCCAGCAGCGATTCCGAGACCCAGTACTTC
CASSDSETQYF
>NA|TRBJ2-6|TRBV9|NA
TGTGCCAGCAAAGGGGCTGGGGCCAACGTCCTGACTTTC
CASKGAGANVLTF
>once|TRBJ2-3|TRBV27|NA
TGTGCCAGCAGTTCGAGGACGAACACAGATACGCAGTATTTT
CASSSRTNTDTQYF
>NA|TRBJ1-5|TRBV29-1|TRBD1
TGCAGCGTTGAAGTGGCAGGGGGGAATCAGCCCCAGCATTTT
CSVEVAGGNQPQHF
>NA|TRBJ2-1|TRBV15|TRBD2
TGTGCCACCAGCAGAGATCCGGGACTAGCGGGGGAGGAGCAGTTCTTC
CATSRDPGLAGEEQFF
>NA|TRBJ1-1|TRBV19|NA
TGTGCCAGTAGTATAGGGTCGGCAGGCAACACTGAAGCTTTCTTT
CASSIGSAGNTEAFF
>few|TRBJ2-5|TRBV30|NA
TGTGCCTGGAGTCCGCCCCAAGGGGAGACCCAGTACTTC
CAWSPPQGETQYF
>NA|TRBJ2-4|TRBV7-3|NA
TGTGCCAGCAGCTTAGGCCCTCAGCGAGTTCAGTACTTC
CASSLGPQRVQYF
>NA|TRBJ2-1|TRBV10-3|TRBD2
TGTGCCATCAGTGATAGACTAGCGGGGAGTGAGCAGTTCTTC
CAISDRLAGSEQFF
>once|TRBJ2-6|TRBV10-2|NA
TGCGCCAGCAGCGATCAGACAGGTACTGGGGCCAACGTCCTGACTTTC
CASSDQTGTGANVLTF
>NA|TRBJ2-7|TRBV11-2|TRBD2
TGTGCCAGCAGCCTGGGGAGGGCGGCCTACGAGCAGTACTTC
CASSLGRAAYEQYF
>once|TRBJ2-3|TRBV5-1|NA
TGCGCCAGCAGCTGGGACACAGATACGCAGTATTTT
CASSWDTDTQYF
>many|TRBJ2-1|TRBV7-9|NA
TGTGCCAGCAGCTTATTAGTGGCCAGTTACAATGAGCAGTTCTTC
CASSLLVASYNEQFF
>NA|TRBJ1-6|TRBV2|NA
TGTGCCAGCGGTGCAGGGCTTAATTCACCCCTCCACTTT
CASGAGLNSPLHF
>NA|TRBJ1-6|TRBV7-2|NA
TGTGCCAGCAGCTTAGGGACGGGACGGCTGAATTCACCCCTCCACTTT
CASSLGTGRLNSPLHF
>many|TRBJ2-6|TRBV11-2|NA
TGTGCCAGCAGTCCCATCCTTTTAGGGGCCAACGTCCTGACTTTC
CASSPILLGANVLTF
>NA|TRBJ2-1|TRBV12-5|NA
TGTGCTAGTGGCCAGAACGGGGCTCTTTACAATGAGCAGTTCTTC
CASGQNGALYNEQFF
>few|TRBJ2-5|TRBV19|NA
TGTGCCAGTAGTATTGCCCCCTGGAGGGAGACCCAGTACTTC
CASSIAPWRETQYF
>NA|TRBJ1-2|TRBV29-1|NA
TGCAGCGTTGAAGAGGGTCCGGTGCTAGCTAACTATGGCTACACCTTC
CSVEEGPVLANYGYTF
>NA|TRBJ2-1|TRBV10-3|TRBD1
TGTGCCATCAGGGGACAGGGGGTATACAATGAGCAGTTCTTC
CAIRGQGVYNEQFF
>NA|TRBJ1-6|TRBV15|NA
TGTGCCACCAGCTCGGCCGTGGCTTCACCCCTCCACTTT
CATSSAVASPLHF
>NA|TRBJ1-2|TRBV30|NA
TGTGCCTGGAGTGTACTGGGGCCCGGCTACACCTTC
CAWSVLGPGYTF
>NA|TRBJ1-2|TRBV4-3|NA
TGCGCCAGCAGCCAAGAATCCGGGTCCCTTGCAGGCTACACCTTC
CASSQESGSLAGYTF
>NA|TRBJ1-2|TRBV7-9|NA
TGTGCCAGCAGCCCGGCGGGAGGCCCTAACTATGGCTACACCTTC
CASSPAGGPNYGYTF
>once|TRBJ1-2|TRBV4-3|NA
TGCGCCAGCACGAACGGGGTTAACTATGGCTACACCTTC
CASTNGVNYGYTF
>NA|TRBJ2-3|TRBV7-2|TRBD2
TGTGCCAGCAGCTACACCGGGACTACCTCCACAGATACGCAGTATTTT
CASSYTGTTSTDTQYF
>NA|TRBJ1-1|TRBV27|NA
TGTGCCAGCAGGGGGCAACAGGGAGGGGACACTGAAGCTTTCTTT
CASRGQQGGDTEAFF
>few|TRBJ1-1|TRBV29-1|TRBD1
TGCAGCGTTGCGATTACCGGGACAGGGCACACTGAAGCTTTCTTT
CSVAITGTGHTEAFF
>NA|TRBJ1-4|TRBV9|NA
TGTGCCAGCAGCGTCTCTCAAGGGGCAAATGAAAAACTGTTTTTT
CASSVSQGANEKLFF
>NA|TRBJ1-2|TRBV5-1|NA
TGCGCCAGCAGCTTGGCCAAAGACTATGGCTACACCTTC
CASSLAKDYGYTF
>NA|TRBJ2-1|TRBV7-6|NA
TGTGCCAGCAGCCATGACTACTCCTACAATGAGCAGTTCTTC
CASSHDYSYNEQFF
>NA|TRBJ2-6|TRBV27|NA
TGTGCCAGCAGTTTAAGGCCAGGGAGACCCTCTGGGGCCAACGTCCTGACTTTC
CASSLRPGRPSGANVLTF